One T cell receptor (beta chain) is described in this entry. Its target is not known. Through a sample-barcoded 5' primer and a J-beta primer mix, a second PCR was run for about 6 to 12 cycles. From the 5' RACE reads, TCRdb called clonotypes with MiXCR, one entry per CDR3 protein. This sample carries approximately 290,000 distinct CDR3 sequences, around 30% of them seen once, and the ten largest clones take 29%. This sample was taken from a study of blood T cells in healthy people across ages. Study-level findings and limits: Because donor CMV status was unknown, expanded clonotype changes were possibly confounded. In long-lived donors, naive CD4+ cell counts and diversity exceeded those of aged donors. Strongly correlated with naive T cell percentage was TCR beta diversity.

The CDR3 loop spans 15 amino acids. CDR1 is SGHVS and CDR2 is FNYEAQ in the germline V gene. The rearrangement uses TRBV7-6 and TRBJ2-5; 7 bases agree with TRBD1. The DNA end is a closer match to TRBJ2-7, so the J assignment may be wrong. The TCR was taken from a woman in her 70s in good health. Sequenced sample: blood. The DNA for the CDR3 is TGTGCCAGCAGCCCCCAGACAGGGAGCTCCTACGAGCAGTACTTC. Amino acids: CASSPQTGSSYEQYF.